The 5 T cell receptor beta chains presented below share a single source sample, sequenced in a study of identical twins. TCRdb reprocessed the 5' RACE reads with MiXCR, giving one entry per CDR3 protein. The sample contains 400,000 to 600,000 distinct CDR3 sequences, 20% to 25% of which appear only once. The same specimen was also included in a second study, on yellow fever vaccine responses in identical twins.

Sample: CD4+ T cells sorted from blood. These receptors were obtained from a woman under 30 in good health.

V and J are TRBV28 and TRBJ2-5, with 11 bases matching TRBD2. Germline V gene data show CDR1 as MDHEN and CDR2 as SYDVKM. There are 16 residues in the CDR3. The V and J ends lost 4 bases and 3 bases, in that order; junction bases with no gene match: 7. As DNA, the CDR3 is TGTGCCAGCAGTTCTCGCGGGACTAGCGGAGAAGAGACCCAGTACTTC. It yields the protein CASSSRGTSGEETQYF.

The rearrangement links TRBV4-1 to TRBJ2-1, with D tentatively TRBD1 or TRBD2 (6 bases each). V lost 0 bases and J lost 3, with 12 bases in between. The germline gives CDR1 MGHRA, CDR2 YSYEKL. The CDR3 is 16 residues long. The CDR3 sequence: CASSQDRRGSYNEQFF. The CDR3 DNA sequence: TGCGCCAGCAGCCAAGATCGGAGGGGGAGCTACAATGAGCAGTTCTTC.

This clonotype was picked up a small number of times. J is TRBJ1-2 and V is TRBV12-3 or TRBV12-4, with 8 positions matching TRBD1. The trim removed 5 bases at V and 8 bases at J, leaving 7 bases unmatched. This CDR3 is built from 13 residues. The CDR3 bases are TGTGCCAGCAGTCCCCGAACAGGGGGAGGCTACACCTTC. Residues: CASSPRTGGGYTF.

The chain joins TRBV19 to TRBJ2-3; 9 bases align to TRBD2. The V segment lost 6 bases and the J segment 2 bases; nucleotides outside the gene matches: 6. CDR3 size: 15 residues. Germline CDR1 is LNHDA and CDR2 is SQIVND (reference sequence). CDR3 in amino acids: CASSLTSGLTDTQYF. CDR3 nucleotide sequence: TGTGCCAGTAGCTTGACTAGCGGCCTCACAGATACGCAGTATTTT.

The chain joins TRBV5-6 to TRBJ2-5, with 8 bases that match TRBD2. Germline trimming cut 3 bases from V and 1 base from J; bases unmatched to any gene: 5. The CDR3 length is 15 residues. The germline gives CDR1 SGHDT, CDR2 YYEEEE. The CDR3 region is CASSSLRGGQETQYF. CDR3 in DNA: TGTGCCAGCAGCTCCCTTCGGGGGGGCCAAGAGACCCAGTACTTC.